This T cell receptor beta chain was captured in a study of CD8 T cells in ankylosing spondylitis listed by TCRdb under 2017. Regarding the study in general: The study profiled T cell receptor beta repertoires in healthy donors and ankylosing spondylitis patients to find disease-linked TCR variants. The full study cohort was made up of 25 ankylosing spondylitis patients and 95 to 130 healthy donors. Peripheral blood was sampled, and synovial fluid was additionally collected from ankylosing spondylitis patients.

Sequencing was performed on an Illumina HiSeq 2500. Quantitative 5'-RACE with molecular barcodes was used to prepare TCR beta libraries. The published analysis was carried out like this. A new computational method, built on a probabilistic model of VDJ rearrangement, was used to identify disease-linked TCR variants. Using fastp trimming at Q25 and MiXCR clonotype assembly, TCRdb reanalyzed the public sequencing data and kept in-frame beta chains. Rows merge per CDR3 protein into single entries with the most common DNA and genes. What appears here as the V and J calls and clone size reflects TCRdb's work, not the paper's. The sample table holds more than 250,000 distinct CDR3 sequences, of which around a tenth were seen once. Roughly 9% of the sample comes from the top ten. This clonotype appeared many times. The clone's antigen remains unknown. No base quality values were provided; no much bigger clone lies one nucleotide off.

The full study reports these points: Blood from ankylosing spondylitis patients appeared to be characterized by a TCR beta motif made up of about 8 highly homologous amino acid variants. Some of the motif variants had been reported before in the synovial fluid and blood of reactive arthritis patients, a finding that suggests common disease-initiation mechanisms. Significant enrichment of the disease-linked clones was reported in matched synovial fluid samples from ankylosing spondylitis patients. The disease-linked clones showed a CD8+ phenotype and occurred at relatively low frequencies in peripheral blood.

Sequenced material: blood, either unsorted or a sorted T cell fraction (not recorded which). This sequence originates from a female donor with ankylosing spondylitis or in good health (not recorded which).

The DNA sequence is given as TGTGCCATCAGCTTTGATGGGCAAGGGCAGCCCCAGCATTTT. Protein translation: CAISFDGQGQPQHF. The chain joins TRBV10-3 to TRBJ1-5, with the identity of the D gene unclear. Trimming takes 6 bases from V and 7 bases from J, and the germline ends sit 16 bases apart. From a lookup of the germline V gene, CDR1 and CDR2 are ENHRY and SYGVKD. The CDR3 sequence holds 14 residues, the cysteine and phenylalanine included. Only the CDR3 region is kept as DNA, spanning 42 bases read in frame from base 1.